This T cell receptor (beta chain) was identified during a study of cytomegalovirus exposure and HLA in healthy donors. Findings and caveats of the study: Among TCR beta chains, those listed as cytomegalovirus-associated numbered approximately 150.

The PCR employed 60 Vbeta primers together with 13 Jbeta primers. Using immunoSEQ multiplex PCR, the repertoire was profiled, and TCRdb retains in-frame clones only, with some absent. This table holds some 130,000 clones, more than 70% found once. Remarks on this clone: The antigen remains undetermined.

This receptor was obtained from a man aged 25-40 years in good health and CMV-seronegative. Sequencing was done on a sample of PBMCs.

CDR3 bases: TGTGCCAGCTCAAGGGGGGGCCCAGAGACCCAGTACTTC. This translates into CASSRGGPETQYF. The chain couples TRBV18 to TRBJ2-5; possible D gene TRBD2, 7 bases. The CDR3 sequence is 13 residues long. CDR1 and CDR2 from the germline V gene are KGHSH and LQKENI. Trimming took off 5 bases at V and 4 bases at J, with 11 bases between the two ends.